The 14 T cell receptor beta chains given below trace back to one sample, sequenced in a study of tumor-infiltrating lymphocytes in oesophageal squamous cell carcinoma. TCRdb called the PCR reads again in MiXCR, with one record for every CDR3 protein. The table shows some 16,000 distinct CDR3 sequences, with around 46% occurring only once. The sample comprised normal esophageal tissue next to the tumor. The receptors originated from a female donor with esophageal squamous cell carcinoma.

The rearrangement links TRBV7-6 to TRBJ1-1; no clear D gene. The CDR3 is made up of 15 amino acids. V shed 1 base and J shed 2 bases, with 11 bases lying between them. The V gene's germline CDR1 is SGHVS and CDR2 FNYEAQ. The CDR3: CASSLERVLNTEAFF. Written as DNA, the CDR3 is TGTGCCAGCAGCTTAGAGAGGGTCCTTAACACTGAAGCTTTCTTT.

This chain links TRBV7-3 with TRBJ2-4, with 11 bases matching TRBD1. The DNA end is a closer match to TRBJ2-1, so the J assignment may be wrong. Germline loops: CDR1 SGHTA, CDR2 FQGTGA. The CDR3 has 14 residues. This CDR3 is CASRRGQGVGEQFF. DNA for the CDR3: TGTGCCAGCAGACGGGGACAGGGGGTCGGTGAGCAGTTCTTC.

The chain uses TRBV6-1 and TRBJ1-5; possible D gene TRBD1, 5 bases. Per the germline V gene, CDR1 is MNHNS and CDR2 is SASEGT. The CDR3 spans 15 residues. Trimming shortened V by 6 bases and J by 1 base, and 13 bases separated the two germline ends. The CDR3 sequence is CASRPTVLSNQPQHF. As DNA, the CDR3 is TGTGCCAGCAGGCCGACAGTCTTGAGCAATCAGCCCCAGCATTTT.

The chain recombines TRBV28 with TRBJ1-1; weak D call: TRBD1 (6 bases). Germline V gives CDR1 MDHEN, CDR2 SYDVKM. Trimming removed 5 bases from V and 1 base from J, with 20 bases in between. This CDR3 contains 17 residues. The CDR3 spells CASSRLDRSTANTEAFF. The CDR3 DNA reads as TGTGCCAGCAGTCGCTTAGACAGGTCCACAGCGAACACTGAAGCTTTCTTT.

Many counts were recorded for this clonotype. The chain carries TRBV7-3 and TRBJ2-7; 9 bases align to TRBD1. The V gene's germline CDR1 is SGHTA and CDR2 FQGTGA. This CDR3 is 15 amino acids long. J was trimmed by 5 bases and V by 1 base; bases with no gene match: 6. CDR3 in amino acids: CASSLNWGQGNEQYF. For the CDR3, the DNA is TGTGCCAGCAGCTTAAACTGGGGACAGGGAAACGAGCAGTACTTC.

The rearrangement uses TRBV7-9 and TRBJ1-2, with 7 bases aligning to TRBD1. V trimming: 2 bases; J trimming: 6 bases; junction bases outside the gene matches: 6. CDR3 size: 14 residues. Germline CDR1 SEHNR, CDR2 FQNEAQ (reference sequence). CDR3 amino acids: CASSLQQGRDGYTF. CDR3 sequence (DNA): TGTGCCAGCAGCTTACAACAGGGGCGGGATGGCTACACCTTC.

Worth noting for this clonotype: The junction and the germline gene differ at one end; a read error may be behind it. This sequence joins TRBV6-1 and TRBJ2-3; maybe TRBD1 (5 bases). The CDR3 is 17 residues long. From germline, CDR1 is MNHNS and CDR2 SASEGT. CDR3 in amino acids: CASSYRRASSYNSPLHF. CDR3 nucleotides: TGTGCCAGCAGTTACCGCAGGGCGAGCTCCTATAATTCACCCCTCCACTTC.

This chain's CDR3 is CAISPSTSYEQFF. Here the CDR3 DNA reads TGTGCCATCAGTCCTTCAACTAGCTACGAGCAGTTCTTC. V usage is TRBV10-3 and J usage is TRBJ2-3, with D possibly being TRBD2 (6 bases). The J call may be incorrect, as the DNA end agrees better with TRBJ2-1. Germline V gives CDR1 ENHRY, CDR2 SYGVKD. CDR3 length equals 13 residues.

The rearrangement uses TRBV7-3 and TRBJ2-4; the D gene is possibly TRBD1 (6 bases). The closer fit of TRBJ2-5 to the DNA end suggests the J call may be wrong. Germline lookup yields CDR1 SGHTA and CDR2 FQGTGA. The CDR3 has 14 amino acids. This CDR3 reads CASSLMGAEGTQYF. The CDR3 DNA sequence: TGTGCCAGCAGCTTGATGGGGGCCGAAGGGACCCAGTACTTC.

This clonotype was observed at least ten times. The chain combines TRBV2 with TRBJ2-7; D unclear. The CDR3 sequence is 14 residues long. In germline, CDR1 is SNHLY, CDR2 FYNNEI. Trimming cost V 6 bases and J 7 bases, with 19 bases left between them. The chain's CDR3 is CASRQLTTIGEQYF. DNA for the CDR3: TGTGCCAGCAGGCAACTTACCACAATCGGGGAGCAGTACTTC.

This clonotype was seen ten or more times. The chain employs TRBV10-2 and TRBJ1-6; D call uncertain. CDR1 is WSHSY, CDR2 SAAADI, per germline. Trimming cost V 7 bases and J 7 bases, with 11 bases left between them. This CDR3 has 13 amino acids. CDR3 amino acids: CASTSVLNSPLHF. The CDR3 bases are TGCGCCAGCACCTCCGTTTTGAATTCACCCCTCCACTTT.

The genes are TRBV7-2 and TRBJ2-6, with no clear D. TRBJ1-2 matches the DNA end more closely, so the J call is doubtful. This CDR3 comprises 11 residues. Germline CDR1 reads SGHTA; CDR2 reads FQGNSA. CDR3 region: CASTLALGYTF. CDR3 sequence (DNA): TGTGCCAGCACACTCGCACTGGGCTACACCTTC.

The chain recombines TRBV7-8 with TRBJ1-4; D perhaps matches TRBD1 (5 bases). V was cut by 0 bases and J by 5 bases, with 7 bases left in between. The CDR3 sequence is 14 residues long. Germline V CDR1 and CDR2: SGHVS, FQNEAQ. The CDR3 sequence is CASSLAGVNEKLFF. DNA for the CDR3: TGTGCCAGCAGCTTAGCAGGGGTAAATGAAAAACTGTTTTTT.

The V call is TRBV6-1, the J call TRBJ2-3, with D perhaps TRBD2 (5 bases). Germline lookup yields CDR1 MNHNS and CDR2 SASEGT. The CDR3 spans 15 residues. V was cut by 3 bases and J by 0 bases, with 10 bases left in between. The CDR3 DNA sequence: TGTGCCAGCAGTGACGCCCGGACTAGCACAGATACGCAGTATTTT. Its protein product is CASSDARTSTDTQYF.